Below are 7 T cell receptor beta chains sequenced from a single sample in a study of radiotherapy plus CTLA-4 blockade in lung cancer. Sequencing was performed with immunoSEQ multiplex PCR; in TCRdb, only in-frame clones are kept and a portion is missing. The sample includes just over 60,000 clones, roughly 77% of them seen just once. This specimen was peripheral blood, taken from a patient treated with radiotherapy plus ipilimumab. These receptors were taken from a human donor with non-small cell lung cancer who had a complete response to radiotherapy plus ipilimumab.

This chain connects TRBV7-2 to TRBJ2-1; 11 nucleotides line up with TRBD2. Losses at the gene ends were 8 bases for V and 6 bases for J; bases not matched to a gene: 9. The CDR3 consists of 15 residues. The germline CDR1 and CDR2 sequences are SGHTA and FQGNSA. The CDR3 sequence: CASANSGRAGNEQFF. In DNA, the CDR3 is TGTGCCAGCGCTAATAGCGGGAGGGCCGGCAATGAGCAGTTCTTC.

J is TRBJ1-1 and V is TRBV27; no clear D gene. Germline V lookup: CDR1 MNHEY, CDR2 SMNVEV (reference sequence). The V end lost 9 bases, the J end lost 8 bases, and 13 bases lay between the germline ends. CDR3 length equals 11 residues. The CDR3 DNA sequence: TGTGCCAGTGTACGCGGCGCCGAAGCTTTCTTT. This translates into CASVRGAEAFF.

This clone appeared a few times. The chain employs TRBV4-3 and TRBJ2-6; D possibly matches TRBD1 or TRBD2 (5 bases each). There are 16 residues in the CDR3. Per germline, CDR1 LGHNA and CDR2 YSLEER. Trimming took 0 bases from V and 5 from J, leaving 11 bases between them. CDR3 region: CASSQEYGAWANVLTF. The CDR3 DNA is TGCGCCAGCAGCCAAGAGTACGGGGCATGGGCCAACGTCCTGACTTTC.

This clone was detected only once. The V gene is TRBV18, the J gene TRBJ1-5, with 7 bases aligning to TRBD1. The ends lost 4 bases at V and 2 bases at J; junction bases unmatched: 8. This CDR3 region has 16 residues. Looked up from germline, CDR1 is KGHSH and CDR2 is LQKENI. The CDR3 DNA is TGTGCCAGCTCACTCGGACAGGTCGGAGGCAATCAGCCCCAGCATTTT. Translation: CASSLGQVGGNQPQHF.

V gene TRBV19 combines with J gene TRBJ1-5; weak D call: TRBD1 (5 bases). The CDR3 covers 15 residues. Germline V CDR1 and CDR2: LNHDA, SQIVND (reference sequence). Trimming removed 7 bases from V and 0 bases from J, with 13 bases in between. DNA of the CDR3: TGTGCCAGTATTTGGGGGTCCGGTAGCAATCAGCCCCAGCATTTT. This encodes CASIWGSGSNQPQHF.

The chain links TRBV11-3 to TRBJ2-1; a weak D match, TRBD1 (5 bases). Germline CDR1 reads SGHNT; CDR2 reads YENEEA. The length of the CDR3 is 14 residues. The ends were cut back, 7 bases at V and 12 bases at J, with 22 bases in the middle. CDR3 in DNA: TGTGCCAGCACCGAGGACCCCCAGGGTAGTAGGCAGTTCTTC. Protein: CASTEDPQGSRQFF.

The chain recombines TRBV11-2 with TRBJ2-3, with D maybe TRBD1 (5 bases). CDR3 length: 11 amino acids. Per the germline V gene, CDR1 is SGHAT and CDR2 is FQNNGV. The V end lost 2 bases, the J end lost 11 bases, and 8 bases lay between the germline ends. In nucleotides, the CDR3 is TGTGCCAGCAGCTTAAGCAGGGAGCAGTATTTT. It codes for CASSLSREQYF.